Below are 18 T cell receptor beta chains sequenced from a single sample in a study of blood T cell repertoires in COVID-19. Sequencing was performed with immunoSEQ multiplex PCR; in TCRdb, only in-frame clones are kept and a portion is missing. Of 250,000 to 300,000 clones listed, roughly 90% are singletons. The sample was peripheral blood. These receptors were collected from a man aged 45-65 years with acute or convalescent COVID-19.

The chain employs TRBV25-1 and TRBJ2-1, with 7 bases lining up with TRBD2. Trimming removed 0 bases from V and 6 bases from J; junction bases left unmatched: 5. CDR1 is MGHDK and CDR2 is SYGVNS in the germline V gene. There are 15 residues in the CDR3. Here the CDR3 reads CASSEYSTSFNEQFF. Here the CDR3 DNA reads TGTGCCAGCAGTGAATATTCGACTAGCTTCAATGAGCAGTTCTTC. Looking up the rest from reference TRBV25-1 and TRBJ2-1 gives the full variable domain: EADIYQTPRYLVIGTGKKITLECSQTMGHDKMYWYQQDPGMELHLIHYSYGVNSTEKGDLSSESTVSRIRTEHFPLTLESARPSHTSQYLCASSEYSTSFNEQFFGPGTRLTVL.

J is TRBJ1-6 and V is TRBV4-1; 8 bases are shared with TRBD1. Germline trimming cut 0 bases from V and 9 bases from J; bases unmatched to any gene: 10. The CDR3 sequence is 17 residues long. Germline V gene sequence: CDR1 MGHRA, CDR2 YSYEKL. CDR3 residues: CASSQDGAGGMGSPLHF. In DNA, the CDR3 is TGCGCCAGCAGCCAAGATGGGGCAGGGGGCATGGGTTCACCCCTCCACTTT.

The genes are TRBV14 and TRBJ2-2; TRBD1 matches 7 bases. The CDR3 is 16 amino acids. Trimming took 0 bases from V and 4 from J; bases not matched to a gene: 5. CDR1 is SGHDN, CDR2 FVKESK, per germline. The CDR3 spells CASSQEPGQRTGELFF. CDR3 nucleotide sequence: TGTGCCAGCAGCCAAGAACCGGGACAGCGCACCGGGGAGCTGTTTTTT.

The chain recombines TRBV20-1 with TRBJ1-5; maybe TRBD1 (6 bases). Germline assignment: CDR1 DFQATT and CDR2 SNEGSKA (reference sequence). This CDR3 is 13 amino acids long. The germline V and J ends were trimmed by 3 bases and 4 bases, with 10 bases remaining between them. The CDR3 region has the DNA TGCAGTGCTAGTCCAGGGGTAAATCAGCCCCAGCATTTT. It specifies CSASPGVNQPQHF.

The CDR3 region has the DNA TGTGCCAGCAGCTTGGCGGGGGCCAACGTCCTGACTTTC. Protein: CASSLAGANVLTF. The chain is built from TRBV5-4 and TRBJ2-6; D unclear. This CDR3 region has 13 residues. From germline, CDR1 is SGHNT and CDR2 YYREEE (reference sequence). V shed 0 bases and J shed 4 bases, with 2 bases lying between them. Combining the CDR3 with reference TRBV5-4 and TRBJ2-6 gives the whole variable domain ETGVTQSPTHLIKTRGQQVTLRCSSQSGHNTVSWYQQALGQGPQFIFQYYREEENGRGNFPPRFSGLQFPNYSSELNVNALELDDSALYLCASSLAGANVLTFGAGSRLTVL.

V usage is TRBV2 and J usage is TRBJ1-2; TRBD1 might be the D (6 bases). V shed 4 bases and J shed 1 base, with 13 bases lying between them. The germline CDR1 and CDR2 sequences are SNHLY and FYNNEI. The CDR3 has 15 residues. CDR3 loop: CASSADRIGNYGYTF. As DNA, the CDR3 is TGTGCCAGCAGTGCCGACAGGATAGGTAACTATGGCTACACCTTC.

This chain joins TRBV21-1 and TRBJ2-1; whether TRBD1, the table's D call, matches the DNA was not checked. TRBV21-1 is a listed pseudogene. This CDR3 contains 20 residues. CDR3 in DNA: TGTGCCAGCACCAAGGTTTTGGTTACAGGGGGTAAAAGCTCCTACAATGAGCAGTTCTTC. As protein: CASTKVLVTGGKSSYNEQFF.

V usage is TRBV5-5 and J usage is TRBJ2-7; D unresolved. From germline, CDR1 is SGHKS and CDR2 YYEKEE (reference sequence). The CDR3 sequence is 14 residues long. The V end lost 0 bases, the J end lost 1 base, and 8 bases lay between the germline ends. The CDR3 reads CASSLVPRSYEQYF. CDR3 bases: TGTGCCAGCAGCTTGGTCCCGCGGTCCTACGAGCAGTACTTC.

V is TRBV30 and J is TRBJ2-1; TRBD2 matches at 7 bases. Germline assignment: CDR1 GTSNPN and CDR2 SVGIG (reference sequence). Losses at the gene ends were 2 bases for V and 3 bases for J; bases not matched to a gene: 10. The CDR3 covers 16 residues. The CDR3 sequence: CAWSPVTSGVYNEQFF. The CDR3 DNA is TGTGCCTGGAGTCCCGTTACCAGCGGGGTCTACAATGAGCAGTTCTTC.

The chain couples TRBV3-1 (or the pseudogene TRBV3-2) to TRBJ2-7; 11 bases line up with TRBD2. V gave up 4 bases and J gave up 0 bases; unmatched junction bases: 2. Looked up from germline, CDR1 is LGHDT and CDR2 is YNNKEL (reference sequence). This CDR3 contains 15 residues. The CDR3 DNA reads as TGTGCCAGCAGCCTTACTAGCGGGAGCTCCTACGAGCAGTACTTC. Protein product: CASSLTSGSSYEQYF.

V is TRBV5-1 and J is TRBJ2-7, with a possible D match to TRBD2 (6 bases). The V gene's germline CDR1 is SGHRS and CDR2 YFSETQ. V dropped 7 bases and J dropped 0 bases, with 11 bases sitting between them. This CDR3 has 13 residues. CDR3 nucleotide sequence: TGCGCCAGCGGGGCGGGGCCCTCCTACGAGCAGTACTTC. This sequence encodes CASGAGPSYEQYF. Variable domain in full (rest from reference TRBV5-1 and TRBJ2-7): KAGVTQTPRYLIKTRGQQVTLSCSPISGHRSVSWYQQTPGQGLQFLFEYFSETQRNKGNFPGRFSGRQFSNSRSEMNVSTLELGDSALYLCASGAGPSYEQYFGPGTRLTVT.

V gene TRBV9 combines with J gene TRBJ1-1; D may be TRBD1 (5 bases). Trimming took off 4 bases at V and 2 bases at J, with 9 bases between the two ends. Germline-derived CDR1 and CDR2 are SGDLS and YYNGEE. The CDR3 loop spans 13 amino acids. CDR3 in DNA: TGTGCCAGCAGCACAGGAATTAACACTGAAGCTTTCTTT. This codes for CASSTGINTEAFF.

The rearrangement links TRBV19 to TRBJ2-5; the D gene is possibly TRBD1 (5 bases). CDR1 LNHDA and CDR2 SQIVND come from the germline V gene (reference sequence). This CDR3 has 14 residues. Trimming took 7 bases from V and 2 from J, leaving 14 bases between them. The CDR3 nucleotides are TGTGCCAGTAAAGACAGAGATCCGCAAGAGACCCAGTACTTC. This translates into CASKDRDPQETQYF. The full variable domain, its missing parts supplied by reference TRBV19 and TRBJ2-5, is DGGITQSPKYLFRKEGQNVTLSCEQNLNHDAMYWYRQDPGQGLRLIYYSQIVNDFQKGDIAEGYSVSREKKESFPLTVTSAQKNPTAFYLCASKDRDPQETQYFGPGTRLLVL.

The chain couples TRBV2 to TRBJ1-5, with 8 positions matching TRBD1. The CDR3 has 13 amino acids. Germline V gene data show CDR1 as SNHLY and CDR2 as FYNNEI. Trimming took 10 bases from V and 6 from J; bases not matched to a gene: 8. CDR3: CATSDRVVQPQHF. The CDR3 DNA reads TGTGCCACCTCGGACAGGGTAGTTCAGCCCCAGCATTTT.

This clone is a singleton in its sample. V and J are TRBV25-1 and TRBJ2-7, with a weak D call TRBD1 (5 bases). With 3 bases removed from V and 0 bases from J, the gap between germline ends came to 9 bases. The CDR3 contains 14 residues. Germline loops: CDR1 MGHDK, CDR2 SYGVNS. CDR3 sequence reads: CASSEKGFSYEQYF. The CDR3 DNA reads TGTGCCAGCAGTGAGAAGGGGTTCTCCTACGAGCAGTACTTC.

The rearrangement joins TRBV5-1 to TRBJ1-4; D might be TRBD1 (6 bases). V dropped 0 bases and J dropped 8 bases, with 14 bases sitting between them. Germline V gene sequence: CDR1 SGHRS, CDR2 YFSETQ. The CDR3 runs to 15 residues. The CDR3 here is CASSLAGGGLEKLFF. The CDR3 coding sequence is TGCGCCAGCAGCTTGGCGGGGGGCGGCTTGGAAAAACTGTTTTTT.

The rearrangement links TRBV10-3 to TRBJ1-2; 8 bases align to TRBD1. The CDR3 contains 13 residues. Looked up from germline, CDR1 is ENHRY and CDR2 is SYGVKD. V was clipped by 6 bases and J by 8 bases; unmatched bases: 8. CDR3 DNA sequence: TGTGCCATCAGGGTGGACAGGGACGGCGGCTACACCTTC. Its protein is CAIRVDRDGGYTF.

This chain joins TRBV7-2 and TRBJ2-3, with 8 bases lining up with TRBD2. The CDR3 spans 15 residues. Germline CDR1 reads SGHTA; CDR2 reads FQGNSA. V shed 4 bases and J 2 bases; nucleotides not matched to a gene: 5. The CDR3 DNA sequence: TGTGCCAGCAGCTCGTGGACTAGCTCCACAGATACGCAGTATTTT. This encodes CASSSWTSSTDTQYF.